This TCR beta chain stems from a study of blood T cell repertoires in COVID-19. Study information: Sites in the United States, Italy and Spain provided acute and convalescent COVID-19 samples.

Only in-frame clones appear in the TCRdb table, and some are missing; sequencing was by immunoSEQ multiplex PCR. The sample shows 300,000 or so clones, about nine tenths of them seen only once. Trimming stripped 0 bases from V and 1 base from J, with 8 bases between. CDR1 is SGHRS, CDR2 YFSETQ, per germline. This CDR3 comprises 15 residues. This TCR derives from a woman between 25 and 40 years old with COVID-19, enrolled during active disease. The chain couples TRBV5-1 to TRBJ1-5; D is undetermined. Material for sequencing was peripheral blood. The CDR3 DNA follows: TGCGCCAGCAGCTTGGAACCGGGGAGCAATCAGCCCCAGCATTTT. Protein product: CASSLEPGSNQPQHF.